This T cell receptor (beta chain) originates from a study of T-cell reconstitution after alpha-beta-depleted transplantation in children. The CDR3 sequence is 17 residues long. In germline, CDR1 is SEHNR, CDR2 FQNEAQ (reference sequence). V trimming: 5 bases; J trimming: 1 base; junction bases outside the gene matches: 8. Researchers prepared the TCRbeta library using unique molecular identifiers, the study reports. TCRdb reprocessed the PCR reads via MiXCR and lists one record per CDR3 protein. The sample contains about 340,000 distinct CDR3 sequences, 13% of which appear only once. This clonotype turned up a few times.

The sample consisted of PBMCs, taken from the stem cell graft. The chain has TRBV7-9 and TRBJ2-6, with 7 bases lining up with TRBD1. The receptor's source is a human donor who donated a stem cell graft to a child with Fanconi anemia. The CDR3 protein is CASSPGGTSSGANVLTF. The CDR3 DNA reads as TGTGCCAGCAGCCCAGGGGGTACCTCTTCTGGGGCCAACGTCCTGACTTTC.